This is a list of T cell receptor beta chains from one sample in a study of blood T cell repertoires in COVID-19. The data were produced by immunoSEQ multiplex PCR, yet TCRdb's version contains in-frame clones alone and is incomplete. Among hundreds of thousands of clones listed, 75% to 90% were seen once. The specimen sequenced was PBMCs or T cells enriched from blood (not recorded which). The receptors shown here come from a man between 18 and 35 years old who had recovered from COVID-19. The CDR3 runs from the conserved cysteine through the conserved F or W. A D gene is named only where the DNA matches it firmly. Where a row states a size, it is once, few, many or the class of an expanded clone; other rows omit it.

J gene | D gene | clone size | V gene | CDR3 DNA | CDR3 protein
TRBJ1-5 | - | - | TRBV28 | TGTGCCAGCAGACTTGGACAGAGCAATCAGCCCCAGCATTTT | CASRLGQSNQPQHF
TRBJ1-6 | - | - | TRBV6-5 | TGTGCCAGCAGACCCACAGGGATTAATTCACCCCTCCACTTT | CASRPTGINSPLHF
TRBJ1-1 | - | once | TRBV5-4 | TGTGCCAGCAGCGGAAACAGGCCCCATGAAGCTTTCTTT | CASSGNRPHEAFF
TRBJ1-5 | - | - | TRBV2 | TGTGCCAGCAGCGGTTCCTTCGGGGATCAGCCCCAGCATTTT | CASSGSFGDQPQHF
TRBJ2-3 | - | - | TRBV27 | TGTGCCAGCAGTTTATCGTCCCTCGGGCTAGCTGCTAGCACAGATACGCAGTATTTT | CASSLSSLGLAASTDTQYF
TRBJ2-7 | TRBD2 | - | TRBV27 | TGTGCCAGCAGTTTACATCTAGCGGGGTCATCCTACGAGCAGTACTTC | CASSLHLAGSSYEQYF
TRBJ2-5 | TRBD2 | - | TRBV10-3 | TGTGCCACCGGAGCGGGGGACCAAGAGACCCAGTACTTC | CATGAGDQETQYF
TRBJ1-2 | - | - | TRBV5-1 | TGCGCCAGCAGCTTTAGCGGGGGACTTAACTATGGCTACACCTTC | CASSFSGGLNYGYTF
TRBJ1-2 | - | - | TRBV30 | TGTGCCTGGAGGGTCGGGGGAAAGGACTATGGCTACACCTTC | CAWRVGGKDYGYTF
TRBJ2-7 | TRBD2 | - | TRBV7-9 | TGTGCCAGCAGCTTAAGTTCAGGCGGGAGCTCCTACGAGCAGTACTTC | CASSLSSGGSSYEQYF
TRBJ2-7 | TRBD1 | - | TRBV10-3 | TGTGCCATCGCCGCCGGGACAGGGGTGGCCGAGCAGTACTTC | CAIAAGTGVAEQYF
TRBJ1-2 | TRBD1 | - | TRBV20-1 | TGCAGTGCCCGGACAGGGGGTGGCTACACCTTC | CSARTGGGYTF
TRBJ2-6 | - | - | TRBV6-5 | TGTGCCAGCCGGGACTCTGGGGCCAACGTCCTGACTTTC | CASRDSGANVLTF
TRBJ2-1 | - | - | TRBV18 | TGTGCCAGCTCACGAGTCGGATGGGAGTCCTACAATGAGCAGTTCTTC | CASSRVGWESYNEQFF
TRBJ1-2 | TRBD1 | - | TRBV27 | TGTGCCAGCAGTTTACAACAGGGGATGGGGGGCTATGGCTACACCTTC | CASSLQQGMGGYGYTF
TRBJ1-2 | - | - | TRBV6-1 | TGTGCCAGCAGTGAAACAGCAGGCCCTAACTATGGCTACACCTTC | CASSETAGPNYGYTF
TRBJ1-1 | - | - | TRBV4-2 | TGTGCCAGCAGCCAAGATAAAGACAGAAGCACTGAAGCTTTCTTT | CASSQDKDRSTEAFF
TRBJ2-2 | TRBD2 | few | TRBV7-9 | TGTGCCAGCAGCTCACTAGCGGGAGCATACACCGGGGAGCTGTTTTTT | CASSSLAGAYTGELFF
TRBJ1-1 | TRBD1 | few | TRBV28 | TGTGCCAGCAGTGCAGGACAGGGGCGGAACACTGAAGCTTTCTTT | CASSAGQGRNTEAFF
TRBJ1-6 | - | - | TRBV11-2 | TGTGCCAGCAGCTTAGCTTCAGGAGGTAATTCACCCCTCCACTTT | CASSLASGGNSPLHF
TRBJ2-1 | TRBD2 | once | TRBV7-3 | TGTGCCAGCAGCCTCTACCCGACTAGCGGGAGGGTCCTTGAGCAGTTCTTC | CASSLYPTSGRVLEQFF
TRBJ2-1 | TRBD2 | - | TRBV4-3 | TGCGCCAGCAGCCAAGGGTATCAGCGGGAGGGATTCAACAATGAGCAGTTCTTC | CASSQGYQREGFNNEQFF
TRBJ2-4 | TRBD1 | - | TRBV19 | TGTGCCAGTTCCAGGGGGGCCAAAAACATTCAGTACTTC | CASSRGAKNIQYF
TRBJ2-1 | TRBD2 | - | TRBV7-2 | TGTGCCAGCAGCTCTCCTCTCCGGGAGGGCTACAATGAGCAGTTCTTC | CASSSPLREGYNEQFF
TRBJ2-7 | - | - | TRBV28 | TGTGCCAGCAGTTCTGGGGCCTCTTACGAGCAGTACTTC | CASSSGASYEQYF
TRBJ1-2 | TRBD1 | - | TRBV6-2/TRBV6-3 | TGTGCCAGCAGTTACCCGGACAGGGTGGACTATGGCTACACCTTC | CASSYPDRVDYGYTF
TRBJ1-1 | TRBD1 | - | TRBV28 | TGTGCCAGCAGTTCCAGACAGGGGCGGGAGAACACTGAAGCTTTCTTT | CASSSRQGRENTEAFF
TRBJ2-7 | - | - | TRBV11-2 | TGTGCCAGCAGCTTAGGAACCGAGACATACGAGCAGTACTTC | CASSLGTETYEQYF
TRBJ1-2 | - | - | TRBV19 | TGTGCCAGTAGCCTCGGCGGGGGAAGAGGCTACACCTTC | CASSLGGGRGYTF
TRBJ1-6 | TRBD1 | - | TRBV6-4 | TGTGCCAGCAGTATGGGGACAGGGGTAAATTCACCCCTCCACTTT | CASSMGTGVNSPLHF
TRBJ2-5 | - | - | TRBV5-1 | TGCGCCAGCAGCCCGCAGGATGGTGGGGAGACCCAGTACTTC | CASSPQDGGETQYF
TRBJ2-1 | TRBD1 | - | TRBV6-5 | TGTGCCAGCAGCGAGCCGGGACAGGGTCTCCCAGAGCAGTTCTTC | CASSEPGQGLPEQFF
TRBJ1-3 | - | - | TRBV4-1 | TGCGCCAGCAGCCACCCTCTTACAGGGCTCTCTGGAAACACCATATATTTT | CASSHPLTGLSGNTIYF
TRBJ1-1 | - | - | TRBV2 | TGTGCCAGCAGTACGACAGGTCGCACTGAAGCTTTCTTT | CASSTTGRTEAFF
TRBJ2-7 | TRBD1 | - | TRBV5-1 | TGCGCCAGCAGCTGGGACAGGGGGCCCTACGAGCAGTACTTC | CASSWDRGPYEQYF
TRBJ1-2 | TRBD1 | once | TRBV28 | TGTGCCAGCAGACCTTCGACAGGGGGCCACTATGGCTACACCTTC | CASRPSTGGHYGYTF
TRBJ1-1 | TRBD1 | - | TRBV7-9 | TGTGCCAGCAGCCAGACAGGGCGGAACACTGAAGCTTTCTTT | CASSQTGRNTEAFF
TRBJ2-3 | - | - | TRBV28 | TGTGCCAGCAGTTCGGGCACAGATACGCAGTATTTT | CASSSGTDTQYF
TRBJ2-1 | TRBD1 | once | TRBV18 | TGTGCCAGCTCACTCGGGACAGGGGTCTACAATGAGCAGTTCTTC | CASSLGTGVYNEQFF
TRBJ2-1 | - | - | TRBV7-9 | TGTGCCAGCAGCTTCATGGGGGCTTTCCCCTACAATGAGCAGTTCTTC | CASSFMGAFPYNEQFF
TRBJ2-1 | - | - | TRBV7-2 | TGTGCCAGCAGCCCAAGTCTTTCGGCGGGGCCCAACAATGAGCAGTTCTTC | CASSPSLSAGPNNEQFF
TRBJ1-5 | - | - | TRBV28 | TGTGCCAGCAGTCTGCCGGGGGATGGAAAGCCCCAGCATTTT | CASSLPGDGKPQHF
TRBJ2-3 | TRBD1 | - | TRBV19 | TGTGCCAGTAGATCGGACAGGGGGACAGATACGCAGTATTTT | CASRSDRGTDTQYF
TRBJ1-1 | - | - | TRBV5-1 | TGCGCCAGCAGCATGGACGGGATGAACACTGAAGCTTTCTTT | CASSMDGMNTEAFF
TRBJ2-1 | - | - | TRBV18 | TGTGCCAGCTCATTCGGAGGGGTCTCCTACAATGAGCAGTTCTTC | CASSFGGVSYNEQFF
TRBJ1-5 | - | - | TRBV21-1 | TGTGCCAGCAGCTCTAGAGGGCGTCAGCCCCAGCATTTT | CASSSRGRQPQHF
TRBJ2-3 | - | - | TRBV6-2/TRBV6-3 | TGTGCCAGCAGTTACACCCTAGCACCGGATACGCAGTATTTT | CASSYTLAPDTQYF
TRBJ1-6 | TRBD1 | - | TRBV27 | TGTGCCAGTAATATACAGGGGCCAAATTCACCCCTCCACTTT | CASNIQGPNSPLHF